Listed here is a single T cell receptor (beta chain). In the same sample, other DNA sequences code for this CDR3. The data were taken from a study of blood T cell repertoires in COVID-19. Study context: Sites across the United States, Italy and Spain contributed samples from acute and convalescent COVID-19. The cDNA or gDNA used as material had been derived from T cells, B-cell-depleted T cells, or PBMCs.

Original processing notes: Nucleated cell counts were estimated from reference gene primer amplification. Measured with immunoSEQ multiplex PCR; TCRdb has only the in-frame clones, and not every one. D and trimming come from the DNA, and the V and J calls and clone size come from that table. Here the sample spans hundreds of thousands of clones, approximately 80% being singletons. Germline V gene data show CDR1 as SQVTM and CDR2 as ANQGSEA. CDR3 size: 13 residues. V was pared by 4 bases and J by 2 bases, with 4 bases of the junction left unmatched. The V call is TRBV29-1, the J call TRBJ1-1, with 7 positions matching TRBD1. The TCR comes from a woman older than 75 with acute or convalescent COVID-19. The sequenced sample was peripheral blood. CDR3 nucleotide sequence: TGCAGCGTTGGACAGGGCCTAAACACTGAAGCTTTCTTT. It specifies CSVGQGLNTEAFF.